A single sample gave rise to the 17 T cell receptor beta chains below, sequenced in a study of blood T cell repertoires in COVID-19. Data came from immunoSEQ multiplex PCR; TCRdb stores just in-frame clones and leaves some out. The data contain approximately 300,000 clones, approximately 90% of them singletons. Source material: PBMCs or T cells enriched from blood (not recorded which). Source of these receptors: a woman in her twenties or thirties who had been exposed to COVID-19.

The chain has TRBV7-8 and TRBJ1-1, with D maybe TRBD1 (6 bases). There are 14 residues in the CDR3. V was shortened by 4 bases and J by 5 bases, with 14 bases between the two germline ends. Germline lookup yields CDR1 SGHVS and CDR2 FQNEAQ. CDR3 DNA: TGTGCCAGCAGCTCCGGGACATGGGGGACTGAAGCTTTCTTT. This gives the protein CASSSGTWGTEAFF.

The chain links TRBV5-4 to TRBJ2-2; 9 bases are shared with TRBD2. The CDR3 is made up of 16 amino acids. From germline, CDR1 is SGHNT and CDR2 YYREEE (reference sequence). The ends lost 3 bases at V and 5 bases at J; junction bases unmatched: 8. In DNA, the CDR3 is TGTGCCAGCAGCTCTCGAGCGGGGGGAAGGACCGGGGAGCTGTTTTTT. It codes for CASSSRAGGRTGELFF.

This clone was counted only a few times. This sequence joins TRBV28 and TRBJ1-2, with D perhaps TRBD1 (5 bases). Germline V CDR1 and CDR2: MDHEN, SYDVKM. V lost 5 bases and J lost 6, with 16 bases in between. The CDR3 consists of 14 residues. In DNA, the CDR3 is TGTGCCAGCAGTGTCCTCCGCAGGGCTAATGGCTACACCTTC. Translated: CASSVLRRANGYTF.

This chain links TRBV7-9 with TRBJ2-2, with D maybe TRBD2 (5 bases). The germline V gene encodes CDR1 SEHNR and CDR2 FQNEAQ (reference sequence). V lost 2 bases and J 1 base, leaving 8 bases between the germline ends. This CDR3 has 15 residues. The CDR3 sequence is CASSLRGQNTGELFF. CDR3 in DNA: TGTGCCAGCAGCTTACGAGGGCAGAACACCGGGGAGCTGTTTTTT.

This sequence joins TRBV5-4 and TRBJ1-4, with 9 nucleotides matching TRBD1. Germline CDR1 and CDR2: SGHNT and YYREEE (reference sequence). The CDR3 length is 16 residues. With 2 bases clipped from V and 8 bases from J, the junction kept 10 bases outside the gene matches. Written as DNA, the CDR3 is TGTGCCAGCAGCTTTTTCCCTGGACAGGGGCGCGAAAAACTGTTTTTT. Translating gives CASSFFPGQGREKLFF.

The chain combines TRBV6-5 with TRBJ1-1, with 9 bases lining up with TRBD1. The V and J ends lost 7 bases and 7 bases, in that order; junction bases with no gene match: 13. The CDR3 consists of 15 residues. Germline lookup yields CDR1 MNHEY and CDR2 SVGAGI. As DNA, the CDR3 is TGTGCCAGCAACCGGGACAGGGCACGCCCAATTGAAGCTTTCTTT. As protein: CASNRDRARPIEAFF.

This sequence joins TRBV5-4 and TRBJ2-7; 7 nucleotides line up with TRBD2. The CDR3 loop spans 15 amino acids. V lost 2 bases, J lost 0 bases, and 5 bases stayed unmatched. In germline, CDR1 is SGHNT, CDR2 YYREEE (reference sequence). The CDR3 DNA reads TGTGCCAGCAGCTTTGGGGGAGGGGCCTCCTACGAGCAGTACTTC. Translated, it gives CASSFGGGASYEQYF.

The CDR3 region is CASSLVRTEAFF. The CDR3 bases are TGTGCCAGCAGTTTAGTCAGGACAGAAGCTTTCTTT. V and J are TRBV12-3 or TRBV12-4 and TRBJ1-1; tentative D call: TRBD1 (5 bases). The CDR3 extends over 12 amino acids. The V end was cut by 1 base, the J end by 8 bases, with 8 bases between.

This sequence joins TRBV19 and TRBJ1-1; D unresolved. This CDR3 spans 14 amino acids. Between the trimmed V and J ends, which lost 5 bases and 1 base, there was a span of 11 bases. Germline V gene data show CDR1 as LNHDA and CDR2 as SQIVND (reference sequence). The CDR3 reads CASSHYSRNTEAFF. The CDR3 nucleotides read TGTGCCAGTAGTCATTATAGTAGGAACACTGAAGCTTTCTTT.

CDR3 DNA: TGTGCCAGCAGTTACTCGATAGCCAGGGGGCGGAACACTGAAGCTTTCTTT. Its protein is CASSYSIARGRNTEAFF. The chain uses TRBV6-2 or TRBV6-3 and TRBJ1-1; 8 nucleotides match TRBD1. Trimming removed 0 bases from V and 1 base from J; junction bases left unmatched: 7. CDR3 length: 17 amino acids. The V gene's germline CDR1 is MNHEY and CDR2 SVGEGT.

V usage is TRBV2 and J usage is TRBJ1-5, with TRBD1 matching over 7 bases. With 8 bases clipped from V and 2 bases from J, the junction kept 12 bases outside the gene matches. The CDR3 consists of 16 residues. Germline assignment: CDR1 SNHLY and CDR2 FYNNEI. CDR3 nucleotides: TGTGCCAGCGGGGACGGACAGGTTTGGGGCAATCAGCCCCAGCATTTT. Translating gives CASGDGQVWGNQPQHF.

The rearrangement links TRBV27 to TRBJ2-7, with D tentatively TRBD2 (5 bases). V lost 3 bases and J 3 bases, leaving 15 bases between the germline ends. This CDR3 is 15 amino acids long. Germline CDR1 and CDR2: MNHEY and SMNVEV (reference sequence). CDR3 region: CASSFSGGSGYEQYF. The CDR3 bases are TGTGCCAGCAGTTTTTCCGGAGGAAGCGGCTACGAGCAGTACTTC.

The CDR3 reads CASSQVTRERGKLFF. Written as DNA, the CDR3 is TGTGCCAGCAGCCAAGTAACAAGGGAGCGGGGAAAACTGTTTTTT. This sequence joins TRBV3-1 (or the pseudogene TRBV3-2) and TRBJ1-4, with no clear D. This CDR3 is 15 amino acids long. Looked up from germline, CDR1 is LGHDT and CDR2 is YNNKEL (reference sequence). The ends were cut back, 1 base at V and 10 bases at J, with 16 bases in the middle.

V usage is TRBV28 and J usage is TRBJ1-1; D might be TRBD1 (5 bases). The V gene lost 3 bases and the J gene lost 3 bases, with 11 bases spanning the gap. The CDR3 contains 14 residues. From germline, CDR1 is MDHEN and CDR2 SYDVKM. In nucleotides, the CDR3 is TGTGCCAGCAGTTTCCCCCGGGGGTACACTGAAGCTTTCTTT. Translation: CASSFPRGYTEAFF.

In DNA, the CDR3 is TGTGCCAGTAGTATTCAACGACCAGGGTATGGCTCCTATAATTCACCCCTCCACTTT. Translating it yields CASSIQRPGYGSYNSPLHF. The V call is TRBV19, the J call TRBJ1-6, with D possibly being TRBD1 (5 bases). The germline V gene has CDR1 LNHDA and CDR2 SQIVND (reference sequence). The CDR3 loop spans 19 amino acids. Trimming removed 3 bases from V and 0 bases from J, with 18 bases in between.

V usage is TRBV9 and J usage is TRBJ2-2; 7 bases match TRBD1. V lost 1 base and J lost 2; bases outside the gene matches: 11. The CDR3 has 18 amino acids. Germline CDR1 reads SGDLS; CDR2 reads YYNGEE. This CDR3 reads CASSVLPRTGINTGELFF. Written as DNA, the CDR3 is TGTGCCAGCAGCGTACTCCCCCGGACAGGCATTAACACCGGGGAGCTGTTTTTT.

The CDR3 region is CASSTQGGYNSPLHF. CDR3 nucleotides: TGTGCCAGCAGCACACAGGGGGGCTATAATTCACCCCTCCACTTT. This chain connects TRBV5-5 to TRBJ1-6; the match to TRBD1 covers 8 bases. The CDR3 extends over 15 amino acids. CDR1 is SGHKS, CDR2 YYEKEE, per germline (reference sequence). V shed 4 bases, J shed 3 bases, and the junction held 3 bases outside the gene matches.